The rows below give T cell receptor beta chains drawn from one sample of a study of response to subunit inactivated influenza vaccine. TCRdb used MiXCR to reprocess the RT-PCR reads, holding one entry per CDR3 protein. The sample lists about 300,000 distinct CDR3 sequences, approximately 21% occurring once. This specimen consisted of PBMCs from blood, obtained approximately 20 months after vaccination. The receptors stem from a man between 45 and 75 years old who received an inactivated influenza vaccine. Both conserved end residues are part of each CDR3. D genes are given only for firm matches. Not all rows give a size; the values are once, few, many and, for expanded clones, a class.

TRBV12-3/TRBV12-4	NA	TRBJ2-1	few	CASSQGDGYRNEQFF	TGTGCCAGCAGCCAAGGGGATGGATATCGCAATGAGCAGTTCTTC
TRBV20-1	TRBD2	TRBJ2-1	many	CSARSGLAERDYNEQFF	TGCAGTGCTAGATCGGGACTAGCGGAGCGGGACTACAATGAGCAGTTCTTC
TRBV10-2	NA	TRBJ1-2	many	CASSEFKGLYGYTF	TGCGCCAGCAGTGAGTTTAAAGGACTCTATGGCTACACCTTC
TRBV5-5	TRBD1	TRBJ1-4	NA	CASSWGTGPNEKLFF	TGTGCCAGCAGCTGGGGGACAGGCCCTAATGAAAAACTGTTTTTT
TRBV24-1	NA	TRBJ2-6	NA	CATSDPDWGNSGANVLTF	TGTGCCACCAGTGATCCGGACTGGGGGAACTCTGGGGCCAACGTCCTGACTTTC
TRBV29-1	NA	TRBJ2-7	few	CSVESNGYEQYF	TGCAGCGTTGAAAGTAACGGCTACGAGCAGTACTTC
TRBV5-1	NA	TRBJ2-5	few	CASSQDGIRETQYF	TGCGCCAGCAGCCAGGATGGGATCAGAGAGACCCAGTACTTC
TRBV20-1	NA	TRBJ2-1	many	CSARFGSSYNEQFF	TGCAGTGCTAGATTCGGGAGCTCCTACAATGAGCAGTTCTTC
TRBV16	NA	TRBJ1-2	many	CASSQSSPYGYTF	TGTGCCAGCAGCCAATCATCTCCCTATGGCTACACCTTC
TRBV10-3	TRBD1	TRBJ1-5	many	CATRGTGGSGQPQHF	TGTGCCACCCGAGGGACAGGGGGAAGTGGTCAGCCCCAGCATTTT
TRBV20-1	NA	TRBJ1-1	many	CSARGGTEAFF	TGCAGTGCTAGAGGAGGTACTGAAGCTTTCTTT
TRBV5-1	NA	TRBJ2-7	many	CASRNRANYEQYF	TGCGCCAGCAGAAACCGGGCCAACTACGAGCAGTACTTC
TRBV28	TRBD1	TRBJ2-7	NA	CASSSPGFGQGALGEQYF	TGTGCCAGCAGTTCACCTGGGTTCGGACAGGGGGCTCTGGGCGAGCAGTACTTC
TRBV6-1	NA	TRBJ1-4	few	CASSELSHMRKLFF	TGTGCCAGCAGTGAATTAAGCCACATGCGGAAACTGTTTTTT
TRBV5-1	TRBD1	TRBJ1-1	NA	CASTQSTGITEAFF	TGCGCCAGCACCCAATCGACAGGGATCACTGAAGCTTTCTTT
TRBV20-1	NA	TRBJ2-3	many	CSAQSGTTLTDTQYF	TGCAGTGCTCAATCCGGGACAACCCTCACAGATACGCAGTATTTT
TRBV27	TRBD2	TRBJ2-2	few	CASWGLAGTRGELFF	TGTGCCAGCTGGGGACTAGCGGGAACTAGAGGGGAGCTGTTTTTT
TRBV7-8	NA	TRBJ1-2	once	CASSLGGPGYTF	TGTGCCAGCAGCTTGGGGGGTCCTGGCTACACCTTC
TRBV20-1	NA	TRBJ1-2	few	CSARDNRADYGYTF	TGCAGTGCTAGAGATAACAGGGCGGACTATGGCTACACCTTC
TRBV27	NA	TRBJ1-5	NA	CASSRGGGRTNQPQHF	TGTGCCAGCAGTAGGGGCGGGGGGCGCACCAATCAGCCCCAGCATTTT
TRBV6-5	TRBD1	TRBJ2-2	few	CASSYEDRAAGELFF	TGTGCCAGCAGTTACGAGGACAGGGCCGCCGGGGAGCTGTTTTTT
TRBV27	NA	TRBJ2-3	many	CASSFRLGGSYTQYF	TGTGCCAGCAGTTTCCGCCTAGGAGGTTCCTATACGCAGTATTTT
TRBV4-1	NA	TRBJ1-1	few	CASRGGRGANTEAFF	TGCGCCAGCAGAGGGGGGAGGGGTGCGAACACTGAAGCTTTCTTT
TRBV7-9	NA	TRBJ1-2	NA	CASSLIPSRDLYGYTF	TGTGCCAGCAGCTTAATCCCCAGTCGAGATCTATATGGCTACACCTTC
TRBV6-5	TRBD1	TRBJ1-1	many	CASSYRQDRGAFF	TGTGCCAGCAGTTACCGCCAGGACAGGGGAGCTTTCTTT
TRBV12-3/TRBV12-4	NA	TRBJ1-3	NA	CASSGFTSGNTIYF	TGTGCCAGCTCGGGGTTCACCTCTGGAAACACCATATATTTT
TRBV4-1	NA	TRBJ1-5	many	CASSPDPRRPQHF	TGCGCCAGCAGCCCTGACCCCCGGCGGCCCCAGCATTTT
TRBV29-1	NA	TRBJ2-5	NA	CSADRGAETQYF	TGCAGCGCGGATCGGGGGGCAGAGACCCAGTACTTC
TRBV6-1	NA	TRBJ2-4	NA	CASRPGAKNIQYF	TGTGCCAGCAGACCGGGAGCCAAAAACATTCAGTACTTC
TRBV12-3/TRBV12-4	TRBD1	TRBJ1-2	few	CASSSDRAYGYTF	TGTGCCAGCAGCTCGGACAGGGCCTATGGCTACACCTTC
TRBV2	NA	TRBJ2-7	few	CASSRDTYEQYF	TGTGCCAGCAGCCGGGACACCTACGAGCAGTACTTC
TRBV12-3/TRBV12-4	TRBD2	TRBJ2-2	NA	CASRSLAANTGELFF	TGTGCCAGCAGATCTCTAGCGGCGAACACCGGGGAGCTGTTTTTT
TRBV5-5	NA	TRBJ2-5	NA	CASSLGTALLQETQYF	TGTGCCAGCAGCTTGGGGACAGCTCTTTTACAAGAGACCCAGTACTTC
TRBV24-1	NA	TRBJ2-5	NA	CATSDTRRRETQYF	TGTGCCACCAGTGATACACGACGTAGAGAGACCCAGTACTTC
TRBV29-1	NA	TRBJ2-1	NA	CSVQSGAVGYNEQFF	TGCAGCGTTCAATCGGGAGCGGTTGGCTACAATGAGCAGTTCTTC
TRBV4-1	NA	TRBJ1-1	many	CASSQDPRRKNTEAFF	TGCGCCAGCAGCCAGGACCCGCGGAGGAAGAATACTGAAGCTTTCTTT
TRBV18	TRBD1	TRBJ2-5	NA	CASSPWDRSGWEETQYF	TGTGCCAGCTCACCCTGGGACAGGAGCGGTTGGGAAGAGACCCAGTACTTC
TRBV10-3	TRBD2	TRBJ2-7	NA	CAISWGLAGGSSYEQYF	TGTGCCATCAGTTGGGGACTAGCGGGGGGTAGCTCCTACGAGCAGTACTTC
TRBV20-1	NA	TRBJ2-1	NA	CSASGSRRNEQFF	TGCAGTGCTAGCGGGAGTCGGCGGAATGAGCAGTTCTTC
TRBV6-1	TRBD1	TRBJ2-7	few	CASSEIPGQGPYEQYF	TGTGCCAGCAGTGAAATCCCGGGACAGGGACCCTACGAGCAGTACTTC
TRBV4-2	TRBD1	TRBJ2-5	few	CASSPGTEQETQYF	TGTGCCAGCAGCCCCGGGACAGAACAAGAGACCCAGTACTTC
TRBV7-9	NA	TRBJ2-7	NA	CASSFPRAEQYF	TGTGCCAGCAGCTTCCCCAGGGCCGAGCAGTACTTC